What follows describes a single T cell receptor (beta chain). Its antigen remains unknown. Germline-derived CDR1 and CDR2 are MNHEY and SMNVEV (reference sequence). The V and J ends lost 5 bases and 4 bases, in that order; junction bases with no gene match: 11. The CDR3 runs 17 residues. The sample comes from a study of T cell responses to AZD1222 COVID-19 vaccine. Sequencing was performed with immunoSEQ multiplex PCR; in TCRdb, only in-frame clones are kept and a portion is missing. The profile shows 110,000 or so clones, approximately 90% of them singletons. Whole-study findings and limits: Sampled repertoires all dated from after the peak T cell response. The number of AZD1222 recipients seropositive at baseline was only six.

The clonotype comes from an adult in good health. The material sequenced was peripheral blood, taken on day 0 of MenACWY control vaccination. The chain recombines TRBV27 with TRBJ2-6; 7 bases are shared with TRBD1. CDR3 coding DNA: TGTGCCAGCAGTCCCTGGACAGGCGCCTCGGGGGCCAACGTCCTGACTTTC. This codes for CASSPWTGASGANVLTF.